One sample yielded the 14 T cell receptor beta chains listed below, sequenced in a study of CD8+CD57+ T cells in acquired aplastic anemia. Researchers used genomic DNA as the template to profile TCR beta VDJ and CDR3. In TCRdb, the reads were re-called with MiXCR into one record per CDR3 protein. The sample holds about 250,000 distinct CDR3 sequences, approximately 45% seen once. Sequenced patients had shown CD8+CD57+ cell expansion by flow cytometry. The specimen sequenced was sorted CD4+, CD8+, or CD8+CD57+ T cells (not recorded which) from PBMCs. Every receptor here comes from a human donor with aplastic anemia.

The chain combines TRBV7-9 with TRBJ2-7; D is unresolved. This CDR3 comprises 17 residues. V gave up 6 bases and J gave up 0 bases, with 21 bases separating them. Germline CDR1 is SEHNR and CDR2 is FQNEAQ (reference sequence). CDR3 loop: CASSLNPTDPSSYEQYF. CDR3 DNA: TGTGCCAGCAGTTTAAACCCGACGGACCCAAGCTCCTACGAGCAGTACTTC.

Remarks on this clonotype: This may be a read error: a much more frequent sequence differs by one nucleotide. This CDR3 is missing its conserved last phenylalanine or tryptophan, likely due to a read error. As DNA, the CDR3 is TGTGCCAGCAGCTTGGGCACCGGGACACACTATGGCTACACCTCC. It specifies CASSLGTGTHYGYTS. The chain couples TRBV5-6 to TRBJ1-2, with a possible D match to TRBD1 (6 bases). The CDR3 covers 15 residues. Germline V gene data show CDR1 as SGHDT and CDR2 as YYEEEE. Trimming pared 0 bases from V and 3 bases from J, leaving 12 bases between.

V is TRBV15 and J is TRBJ2-1, with 12 bases identical to TRBD2. Germline V CDR1 and CDR2: LNHNV, YYDKDF (reference sequence). V lost 9 bases and J lost 4; bases outside the gene matches: 7. This CDR3 has 15 amino acids. In DNA form, the CDR3 reads TGTGCCACTGCCGGGACTAGCGGGCCTTACAATGAGCAGTTCTTC. Amino acid sequence: CATAGTSGPYNEQFF.

The chain links TRBV6-5 to TRBJ1-2, with D possibly being TRBD1 (5 bases). The CDR3 runs 18 residues. Trimming stripped 0 bases from V and 4 bases from J, with 21 bases between. The germline CDR1 and CDR2 sequences are MNHEY and SVGAGI. This chain's CDR3 is CASSYSGIGGGKTYGYTF. The CDR3 nucleotides read TGTGCCAGCAGTTACTCGGGAATTGGGGGAGGAAAGACCTATGGCTACACCTTC.

V is TRBV11-2 and J is TRBJ1-2; no clear D. CDR1 and CDR2 from the germline V gene are SGHAT and FQNNGV. CDR3 length equals 13 residues. With 3 bases removed from V and 10 bases from J, the gap between germline ends came to 15 bases. The CDR3 region has the DNA TGTGCCAGCAGCTTGCGTCCCCTCGGGGACTACACCTTC. This encodes CASSLRPLGDYTF.

This clonotype occurred a few times. V usage is TRBV28 and J usage is TRBJ1-3; perhaps TRBD1 as D (6 bases). The V end lost 5 bases, the J end lost 8 bases, and 19 bases lay between the germline ends. This CDR3 is built from 15 residues. Germline lookup yields CDR1 MDHEN and CDR2 SYDVKM. CDR3 sequence reads: CASSDSQGSRYTIYF. In DNA, the CDR3 is TGTGCCAGCAGTGACAGCCAGGGGAGTAGGTACACCATATATTTT.

This clonotype was recorded a few times. The chain carries TRBV3-1 and TRBJ1-3; TRBD1 agrees at 8 bases. CDR3 length equals 16 residues. V gave up 1 base and J gave up 0 bases; unmatched junction bases: 2. Germline loops: CDR1 LGHDT, CDR2 YNNKEL (reference sequence). The DNA for the CDR3 is TGTGCCAGCAGCCAAGGGGGACAGGACTCTGGAAACACCATATATTTT. It specifies CASSQGGQDSGNTIYF.

This chain links TRBV4-1 with TRBJ2-6, with a weak D call TRBD1 (5 bases). There are 16 residues in the CDR3. CDR1 is MGHRA and CDR2 is YSYEKL in the germline V gene. V dropped 0 bases and J dropped 1 base, with 7 bases sitting between them. The CDR3 DNA reads as TGCGCCAGCAGCCAAGAAAGGGGTTCTGGGGCCAACGTCCTGACTTTC. Protein product: CASSQERGSGANVLTF.

This clonotype was observed many times. V and J are TRBV15 and TRBJ1-2; the match to TRBD1 covers 9 bases. In germline, CDR1 is LNHNV, CDR2 YYDKDF (reference sequence). The CDR3 totals 15 residues. J lost 1 base, V lost 5 bases, and 5 bases had no gene match. This CDR3 is CATSGGQGINYGYTF. The CDR3 coding sequence is TGTGCCACCAGCGGGGGACAGGGAATTAACTATGGCTACACCTTC.

The rearrangement uses TRBV19 and TRBJ2-2; D possibly uses TRBD1 or TRBD2 (6 bases each). The CDR3 is 16 residues long. The germline V and J ends were trimmed by 5 bases and 6 bases, with 19 bases remaining between them. Germline CDR1 is LNHDA and CDR2 is SQIVND (reference sequence). The CDR3 protein is CASSGLGGKGAGELFF. CDR3 DNA: TGTGCCAGTAGTGGCCTAGGGGGGAAAGGAGCCGGGGAGCTGTTTTTT.

This clonotype has ten or more counts. The rearrangement links TRBV12-3 or TRBV12-4 to TRBJ2-1; no clear D gene. V gave up 3 bases and J gave up 7 bases, with 10 bases separating them. The CDR3 extends over 13 amino acids. As DNA, the CDR3 is TGTGCCAGCAGTTTGGGCAGGTTAAATGAGCAGTTCTTC. Translated, it gives CASSLGRLNEQFF.

V is TRBV6-6 and J is TRBJ2-7, with 10 bases aligning to TRBD2. There are 15 residues in the CDR3. Germline lookup yields CDR1 MNHNY and CDR2 SVGAGI (reference sequence). V lost 2 bases, J lost 5 bases, and 6 bases stayed unmatched. CDR3 DNA: TGTGCCAGCAGTTACCATGAGCGGGGGGGCCACGAGCAGTACTTC. This codes for CASSYHERGGHEQYF.

The table lists this clonotype with many counts. The V call is TRBV5-1, the J call TRBJ2-5; D uncertain. Germline V gene sequence: CDR1 SGHRS, CDR2 YFSETQ. V gave up 0 bases and J gave up 0 bases, with 3 bases separating them. CDR3 length: 13 amino acids. The CDR3 protein is CASSLAYQETQYF. The DNA of the CDR3 is TGCGCCAGCAGCTTGGCGTACCAAGAGACCCAGTACTTC.

This chain joins TRBV29-1 and TRBJ1-2; D is possibly TRBD1 (5 bases). CDR3 length: 13 amino acids. Germline loops: CDR1 SQVTM, CDR2 ANQGSEA. V lost 5 bases, J lost 7 bases, and 17 bases lay in between. CDR3 sequence (DNA): TGCAGCGTTCCATTAGGGGCGGACATTGGCTACACCTTC. It encodes CSVPLGADIGYTF.